The clone carrying this TCR beta chain was detected a few times. Its antigen is as yet unknown. V gave up 0 bases and J gave up 7 bases, with 11 bases separating them. CDR3 length: 14 residues. The V gene's germline CDR1 is SGHRS and CDR2 YFSETQ. One entry per CDR3 protein results from TCRdb running MiXCR on the 5' RACE reads. Of about 21,000 distinct CDR3 sequences listed, about 4.6% were seen once; the top ten hold over 7%. These data belong to a study of spatial heterogeneity in lung cancer. Broader study findings: At resection, ubiquitous expanded tumor TCRs appeared in blood more than at follow-up.

Time point here: sample taken at primary tumor resection. The input material, whole RNA from tumor, nontumor lung or frozen PBMC, was sequenced unsorted. The donor group consisted of around 77 patients who had untreated, early-stage non-small cell lung cancer. The TCR was taken from a male donor with early-stage non-small cell lung cancer. The chain has TRBV5-1 and TRBJ1-5; no definite D call. The starting material was PBMCs, obtained at surgery. The DNA of the CDR3 is TGCGCCAGCAGCTTGGGGGGTTCGGAGCAGCCCCAGCATTTT. Translating it yields CASSLGGSEQPQHF.